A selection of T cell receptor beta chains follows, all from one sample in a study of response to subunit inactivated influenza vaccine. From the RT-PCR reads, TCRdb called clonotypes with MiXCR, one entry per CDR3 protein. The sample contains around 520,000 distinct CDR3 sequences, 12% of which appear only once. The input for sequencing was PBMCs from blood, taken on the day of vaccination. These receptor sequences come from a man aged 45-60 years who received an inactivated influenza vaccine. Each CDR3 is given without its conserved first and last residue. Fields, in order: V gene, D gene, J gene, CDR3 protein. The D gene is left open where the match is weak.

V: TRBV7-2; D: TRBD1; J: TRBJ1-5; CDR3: AISFQGGQHQPQH
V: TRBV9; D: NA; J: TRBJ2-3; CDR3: ASSVETDTQY
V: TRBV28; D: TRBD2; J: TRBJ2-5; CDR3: ASSFPSGGHETQY
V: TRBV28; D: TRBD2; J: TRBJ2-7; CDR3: ASSLSVVAGGYEQY
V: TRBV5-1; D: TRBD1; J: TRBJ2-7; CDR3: ASSSGQGGNEQY
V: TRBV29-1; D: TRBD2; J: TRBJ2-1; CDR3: SAAGLAEISYNEQF
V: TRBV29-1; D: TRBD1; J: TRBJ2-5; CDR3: SVEDRGQGAETQY
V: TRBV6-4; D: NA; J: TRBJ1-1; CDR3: ASSVEANTEAF
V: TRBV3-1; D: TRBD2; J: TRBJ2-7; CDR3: ASSQSGTSGSYEQY
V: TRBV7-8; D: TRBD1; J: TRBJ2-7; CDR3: ASSQVQGEDSYEQY
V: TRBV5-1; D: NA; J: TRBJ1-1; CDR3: ASSLEEALNTEAF
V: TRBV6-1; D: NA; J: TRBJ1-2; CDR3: ASRPTPFYGYT
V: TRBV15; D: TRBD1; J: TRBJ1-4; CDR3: ATSLTGTGNEKLF
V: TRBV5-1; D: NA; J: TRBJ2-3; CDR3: ASSLAGGSAGDTQY
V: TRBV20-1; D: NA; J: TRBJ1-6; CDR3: SARSLRQSSYNSPLH
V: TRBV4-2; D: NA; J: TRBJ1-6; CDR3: ASSQDRFGNNNSPLH
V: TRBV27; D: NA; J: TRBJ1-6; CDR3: ASSRRTATYNSPLH
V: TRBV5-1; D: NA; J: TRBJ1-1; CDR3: ASSVSGTEFEAF
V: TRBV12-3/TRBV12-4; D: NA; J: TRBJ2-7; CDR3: ASSTGTHSPYEQY
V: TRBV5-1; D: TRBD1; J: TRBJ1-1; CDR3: ASEPGQGARKYTEAF
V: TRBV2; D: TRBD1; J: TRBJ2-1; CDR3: ASRRGTGKGGRRNEQF
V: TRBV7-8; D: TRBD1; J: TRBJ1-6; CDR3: ASSVGTANLH
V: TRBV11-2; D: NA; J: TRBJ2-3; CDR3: ASSWTATTTDTQY
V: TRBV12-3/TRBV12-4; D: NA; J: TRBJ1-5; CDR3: ASSLAGLNQPQH
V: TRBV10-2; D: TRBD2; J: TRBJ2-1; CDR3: ASTSSGGTYNEQF
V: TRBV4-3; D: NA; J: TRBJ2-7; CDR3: ASSQDLRHGYEQY
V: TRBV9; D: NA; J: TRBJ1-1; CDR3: ASSVGQMNTEAF
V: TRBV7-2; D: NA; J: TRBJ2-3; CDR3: ASSLAGGLVRTDTQY
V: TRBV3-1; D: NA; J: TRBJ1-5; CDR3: ASSLGLDNQPQH
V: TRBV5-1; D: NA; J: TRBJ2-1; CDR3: ASSHPGANNEQF
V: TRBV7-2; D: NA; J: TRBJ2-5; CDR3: ASMVPQETQY
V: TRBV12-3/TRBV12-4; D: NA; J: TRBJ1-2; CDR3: ASSWGGNYGYT
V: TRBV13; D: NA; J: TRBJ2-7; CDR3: ASSLGAVEQY